One T cell receptor (beta chain) is described in this entry. Its antigen is still unknown. This sample was included in a study of T cell responses to AZD1222 COVID-19 vaccine. Overall study: Second-dose recipients at about 4 or about 12 weeks were treated as one pooled group. Study findings and constraints: Recipients of AZD1222 seropositive at baseline numbered only six or seven.

The CDR3 spans 15 residues. The ends lost 8 bases at V and 7 bases at J; junction bases unmatched: 12. The germline CDR1 and CDR2 sequences are LGHDT and YNNKEL (reference sequence). Assay: immunoSEQ multiplex PCR; the TCRdb copy retains only in-frame clones and omits some. The sample includes 110,000 to 150,000 clones, about 94% of them seen just once. Sequencing used peripheral blood, obtained on day 0 of AZD1222 vaccination. The chain uses TRBV3-1 (or the pseudogene TRBV3-2) and TRBJ2-2; 8 bases map to TRBD1. The receptor comes from an adult in good health. CDR3 sequence: CASDPRDRSNGELFF. The CDR3 DNA is TGTGCCAGCGATCCCCGGGACAGGTCGAACGGGGAGCTGTTTTTT.